The source of this T cell receptor (beta chain) is a study of control samples from healthy donors and cancer patients. Clones were sequenced by immunoSEQ multiplex PCR, and TCRdb holds only the in-frame ones, with some missing. Here the sample spans about 35,000 clones, approximately 94% being singletons. Germline CDR1 and CDR2: SGDLS and YYNGEE. Germline trimming cut 4 bases from V and 4 bases from J; bases unmatched to any gene: 6. The CDR3 contains 15 residues. Sequencing used PBMCs. This chain joins TRBV9 and TRBJ2-7; 12 nucleotides align to TRBD1. The TCR sequence derives from a man in his forties with colorectal cancer. This CDR3 reads CASSTGQGAGYEQYF. The CDR3 bases are TGTGCCAGCAGCACGGGACAGGGGGCCGGATACGAGCAGTACTTC.